Each of the 27 T cell receptor beta chains below was sequenced from the same sample in a study of shared clonotypes between healthy human individuals. Method: immunoSEQ multiplex PCR; TCRdb's copy keeps in-frame clones and lacks some. The top ten hold around 16% of the sample, which has about 96,000 clones, about 45% seen once. Sequencing was performed on PBMCs. These TCRs come from a woman aged 40 to 50 in good health. Some clones in this sample may be carry-over from other donors' samples.

The chain has TRBV30 and TRBJ2-1; D remains ambiguous. The V end lost 2 bases, the J end lost 9 bases, and 14 bases lay between the germline ends. The CDR3 has 13 residues. Germline CDR1 GTSNPN, CDR2 SVGIG (reference sequence). CDR3 sequence: CAWSPLKNFEQFF. The DNA of the CDR3 is TGTGCCTGGAGTCCCTTGAAGAACTTTGAGCAGTTCTTC.

This chain connects TRBV28 to TRBJ2-5; TRBD2 matches 7 bases. With the DNA end fitting TRBJ2-7 better, the J assignment may be wrong. This CDR3 has 15 residues. Germline V CDR1 and CDR2: MDHEN, SYDVKM. Here the CDR3 DNA reads TGTGCCAGCAGACTCCGCAGGACTAGTCCCCACGAGCAGTACTTC. It encodes CASRLRRTSPHEQYF.

V is TRBV30 and J is TRBJ2-7; D remains unclear. Germline CDR1 reads GTSNPN; CDR2 reads SVGIG (reference sequence). This CDR3 has 15 residues. V was pared by 6 bases and J by 0 bases, with 18 bases between. The CDR3 nucleotides are TGTGCCTGCAGAGGCCTTCGGGCAAGCTCCTACGAGCAGTACTTC. Translating it yields CACRGLRASSYEQYF. The full variable domain, its missing parts supplied by reference TRBV30 and TRBJ2-7, is SQTIHQWPATLVQPVGSPLSLECTVEGTSNPNLYWYRQAAGRGLQLLFYSVGIGQISSEVPQNLSASRPQDRQFILSSKKLLLSDSGFYLCACRGLRASSYEQYFGPGTRLTVT.

The chain uses TRBV4-1 and TRBJ1-2; possible D gene TRBD1, 5 bases. Germline CDR1 MGHRA, CDR2 YSYEKL. V dropped 2 bases and J dropped 2 bases, with 24 bases sitting between them. The CDR3 consists of 19 residues. CDR3 residues: CASSQRQTQWDARNYGYTF. For the CDR3, the DNA is TGCGCCAGCAGCCAACGTCAAACCCAGTGGGACGCGAGGAACTATGGCTACACCTTC.

This clone was seen just once. It is likely a read error: a sequence one base away is far more abundant. The sample holds other DNA sequences that translate to the same CDR3. The V gene is TRBV28, the J gene TRBJ2-7, with TRBD1 as a possible D gene (6 bases). Trimming cost V 3 bases and J 2 bases, with 14 bases left between them. The germline V gene has CDR1 MDHEN and CDR2 SYDVKM. CDR3 length: 15 residues. In DNA form, the CDR3 reads TGTGCCAGCAGTTTTGAAGGCAGGGACACCTACGAGCAGTACTTC. Amino acid sequence: CASSFEGRDTYEQYF.

This clone was seen many times. The chain employs TRBV5-4 and TRBJ2-2; no firm D call. CDR3 length: 11 residues. In germline, CDR1 is SGHNT, CDR2 YYREEE (reference sequence). V gave up 5 bases and J gave up 5 bases, with 4 bases separating them. The CDR3 DNA follows: TGTGCCAGCAGTCAAACCGGGGAGCTGTTTTTT. Its protein product is CASSQTGELFF.

The J gene is TRBJ2-7, the V gene TRBV9; 9 bases agree with TRBD1. V lost 0 bases and J lost 2; bases outside the gene matches: 0. There are 14 residues in the CDR3. CDR1 SGDLS and CDR2 YYNGEE come from the germline V gene. The CDR3 DNA reads as TGTGCCAGCAGCGTAGGACAGGGGGCCTACGAGCAGTACTTC. This codes for CASSVGQGAYEQYF.

Note on this clone: At one of its ends the junction is not consistent with the germline gene, which may arise from a read error. The J gene is TRBJ2-5, the V gene TRBV14; D not certain. Germline CDR1 is SGHDN and CDR2 is FVKESK. The CDR3 sequence is 14 residues long. The CDR3 nucleotides read TGCGCCAGCAGCCAAGATTTGTACCAAGAGACCCAGCACTTC. Its translation: CASSQDLYQETQHF.

This clone was seen a few times. V usage is TRBV30 and J usage is TRBJ1-1; D unclear. CDR1 and CDR2 from the germline V gene are GTSNPN and SVGIG (reference sequence). V lost 4 bases to trimming and J lost 1 base, with 10 bases between them. The CDR3 sequence is 13 residues long. CDR3 residues: CAWTVHPNTEAFF. The CDR3 DNA is TGTGCCTGGACAGTTCACCCGAACACTGAAGCTTTCTTT.

The V and J genes are TRBV28 and TRBJ2-7, with D unclear. The V end was cut by 5 bases, the J end by 6 bases, with 14 bases between. The CDR3 is made up of 13 amino acids. Germline V gives CDR1 MDHEN, CDR2 SYDVKM. CDR3 loop: CASSAPATREQYF. The CDR3 coding sequence is TGTGCCAGCAGTGCCCCCGCGACGCGCGAGCAGTACTTC. Full variable domain (missing parts from reference TRBV28 and TRBJ2-7): DVKVTQSSRYLVKRTGEKVFLECVQDMDHENMFWYRQDPGLGLRLIYFSYDVKMKEKGDIPEGYSVSREKKERFSLILESASTNQTSMYLCASSAPATREQYFGPGTRLTVT.

The chain recombines TRBV5-1 with TRBJ2-1, with 10 bases identical to TRBD1. This CDR3 has 17 amino acids. V was pared by 0 bases and J by 6 bases, with 9 bases of the junction left unmatched. In germline, CDR1 is SGHRS, CDR2 YFSETQ. In DNA form, the CDR3 reads TGCGCCAGCAGCTTGGCCGAGGGGACAGGGGCTTTCAATGAGCAGTTCTTC. Encoded protein: CASSLAEGTGAFNEQFF.

Of note for this clone: A much larger clone differs from this one at a single base, so this may be a read error. The rearrangement links TRBV27 to TRBJ2-7; 8 nucleotides agree with TRBD2. The CDR3 contains 14 residues. Germline CDR1 and CDR2: MNHEY and SMNVEV (reference sequence). Written as DNA, the CDR3 is TGTGCCAGCAGTAGGGCGGGAGGCACCTACGAGCGGTACTTC. This encodes CASSRAGGTYERYF.

This clone has a handful of counts. The genes are TRBV7-9 and TRBJ2-7, with 8 nucleotides matching TRBD2. V was pared by 1 base and J by 3 bases, with 5 bases of the junction left unmatched. The CDR3 is 15 residues long. Germline CDR1 is SEHNR and CDR2 is FQNEAQ (reference sequence). The CDR3, as DNA: TGTGCCAGCAGCTTAGATGCGGGAGGCCACTACGAGCAGTACTTC. It specifies CASSLDAGGHYEQYF. Complete variable domain (other parts from reference TRBV7-9 and TRBJ2-7): DTGVSQNPRHKITKRGQNVTFRCDPISEHNRLYWYRQTLGQGPEFLTYFQNEAQLEKSRLLSDRFSAERPKGSFSTLEIQRTEQGDSAMYLCASSLDAGGHYEQYFGPGTRLTVT.

The gene calls are TRBV6-5 and TRBJ2-2; D assignment may be TRBD1 or TRBD2 (5 bases each). Trimming cost V 5 bases and J 3 bases, with 10 bases left between them. Per germline, CDR1 MNHEY and CDR2 SVGAGI. The CDR3 extends over 14 amino acids. CDR3 sequence reads: CASSLLGDTGELFF. The CDR3, as DNA: TGTGCCAGCAGTCTTTTGGGGGACACCGGGGAGCTGTTTTTT.

In this sample, this clone turned up many times. The gene calls are TRBV2 and TRBJ1-5, with 7 bases matching TRBD1. The CDR3 runs 17 residues. From germline, CDR1 is SNHLY and CDR2 FYNNEI. Germline trimming cut 4 bases from V and 1 base from J; bases unmatched to any gene: 10. The CDR3 DNA is TGTGCCAGCAGTGGACAGGGCGCGGGGTGGAGCAATCAGCCCCAGCATTTT. Translation gives CASSGQGAGWSNQPQHF.

Of note for this clone: A single base separates this from a much larger clone, so it may be a read error. The chain has TRBV19 and TRBJ2-1; perhaps D is TRBD1 or TRBD2 (5 bases each). V lost 5 bases and J lost 4, with 15 bases in between. CDR1 and CDR2 from the germline V gene are LNHDA and SQIVND (reference sequence). This CDR3 is 15 amino acids long. The CDR3 is CASSFRGEDYNEQFF. CDR3 bases: TGTGCCAGTAGTTTTAGGGGAGAAGATTACAATGAGCAGTTCTTC.

There are many counts of this clone. The gene calls are TRBV7-3 and TRBJ2-3, with 11 bases that match TRBD2. V shed 5 bases, J shed 6 bases, and the junction held 4 bases outside the gene matches. CDR3 length: 14 amino acids. CDR1 is SGHTA, CDR2 FQGTGA, per germline. Written as DNA, the CDR3 is TGTGCCAGCAGCCCACTAGCGGGAGTGGATACGCAGTATTTT. This gives the protein CASSPLAGVDTQYF.

This clone is classed as medium-sized (0.01 to 0.1%). The sample carries other DNA sequences with the same CDR3. CDR3 DNA: TGTGCCTGGAGTGTACTCAGGGGCTCCTACGAGCAGTACTTC. Translating it yields CAWSVLRGSYEQYF. This chain links TRBV30 with TRBJ2-7, with D possibly being TRBD1 (6 bases). Trimming took off 0 bases at V and 0 bases at J, with 9 bases between the two ends. Per the germline V gene, CDR1 is GTSNPN and CDR2 is SVGIG (reference sequence). CDR3 length equals 14 residues.

In its sample, this clone was seen many times. The same CDR3 arises from other DNA sequences in this sample as well. V and J are TRBV28 and TRBJ1-2, with D possibly being TRBD1 (5 bases). Germline V lookup: CDR1 MDHEN, CDR2 SYDVKM. This CDR3 has 14 amino acids. V lost 5 bases and J 5 bases, leaving 15 bases between the germline ends. CDR3 in DNA: TGTGCCAGCAGTCCACGGGCAGGGTGGTATGGCTACACCTTC. The encoded protein is CASSPRAGWYGYTF.

The CDR3: CASSVGYQGAYNEQFF. CDR3 coding DNA: TGTGCCAGCAGCGTAGGGTATCAGGGGGCCTACAATGAGCAGTTCTTC. The chain is built from TRBV9 and TRBJ2-1, with 7 nucleotides matching TRBD1. The CDR3 loop spans 16 amino acids. V dropped 0 bases and J dropped 2; count of bases not matched to a gene: 5. CDR1 SGDLS and CDR2 YYNGEE come from the germline V gene. Full variable domain (outside the CDR3, taken from reference TRBV9 and TRBJ2-1): DSGVTQTPKHLITATGQRVTLRCSPRSGDLSVYWYQQSLDQGLQFLIQYYNGEERAKGNILERFSAQQFPDLHSELNLSSLELGDSALYFCASSVGYQGAYNEQFFGPGTRLTVL.

In its sample, this clone was seen many times. The chain is built from TRBV30 and TRBJ1-4; tentative D call: TRBD1 (5 bases). V lost 1 base to trimming and J lost 7 bases, with 13 bases between them. This CDR3 has 14 residues. Germline CDR1 is GTSNPN and CDR2 is SVGIG (reference sequence). The CDR3: CAWSELLGGEKLFF. CDR3 DNA sequence: TGTGCCTGGAGTGAACTCCTGGGGGGTGAAAAACTGTTTTTT.

This sequence joins TRBV18 and TRBJ1-1; maybe TRBD1 (5 bases). Trimming took 5 bases from V and 6 from J, leaving 13 bases between them. Germline assignment: CDR1 KGHSH and CDR2 LQKENI. There are 13 residues in the CDR3. CDR3 nucleotide sequence: TGTGCCAGCTCATCTGATGTGGGGGCTGAAGCTTTCTTT. It specifies CASSSDVGAEAFF.

V and J are TRBV27 and TRBJ2-5, with D uncertain. The last part of the DNA fits TRBJ2-7 better; the J call may be wrong. There are 13 residues in the CDR3. The germline CDR1 and CDR2 sequences are MNHEY and SMNVEV (reference sequence). DNA for the CDR3: TGTGCCAGCAGTTTAGGCGGCTCCTACGAGCAGTACTTC. It encodes CASSLGGSYEQYF.

As regards this clone: This could be a read error, since a much larger clone is one nucleotide away. This chain uses TRBV7-9 with TRBJ2-2; 7 positions agree with TRBD2. This CDR3 spans 13 amino acids. Germline V gives CDR1 SEHNR, CDR2 FQNEAQ (reference sequence). The V segment lost 4 bases and the J segment 4 bases; nucleotides outside the gene matches: 0. The CDR3 spells CASSWGGTGELFF. The CDR3 DNA sequence: TGTGCCAGCAGCTGGGGGGGCACCGGGGAGCTGTTTTTT. Supplemented by reference TRBV7-9 and TRBJ2-2, the full variable domain reads DTGVSQNPRHKITKRGQNVTFRCDPISEHNRLYWYRQTLGQGPEFLTYFQNEAQLEKSRLLSDRFSAERPKGSFSTLEIQRTEQGDSAMYLCASSWGGTGELFFGEGSRLTVL.

A remark on this clone: This CDR3 is missing its conserved last phenylalanine or tryptophan, likely due to a read error. It is unclear where the CDR3 begins or ends on the DNA, so no DNA is shown, and the CDR3 is as TCRdb lists it. J is TRBJ2-7 and V is TRBV30. Termini included, the CDR3 measures 13 amino acids. In germline, CDR1 is GTSNPN, CDR2 SVGIG (reference sequence). CDR3 in amino acids: CATPSGFWDEQCS.

At least ten counts were recorded for this clone. J is TRBJ2-5 and V is TRBV5-1; D not certain. CDR1 SGHRS and CDR2 YFSETQ come from the germline V gene. This CDR3 spans 16 amino acids. Trimming took 4 bases from V and 1 from J, leaving 17 bases between them. The CDR3 loop is CASSPIPRTGQETQYF. The CDR3 nucleotides are TGCGCCAGCAGCCCGATCCCCCGGACCGGCCAAGAGACCCAGTACTTC.

This clone has at least ten counts. The rearrangement joins TRBV6-4 to TRBJ2-1, with TRBD2 matching over 8 bases. Germline V gene lookup returns CDR1 MRHNA and CDR2 SNTAGT. Trimming cost V 4 bases and J 2 bases; bases outside gene matches: 4. The CDR3 consists of 15 residues. Here the CDR3 reads CASSVGSGTYNEQFF. CDR3 in DNA: TGTGCCAGCAGTGTGGGTAGCGGGACCTACAATGAGCAGTTCTTC.